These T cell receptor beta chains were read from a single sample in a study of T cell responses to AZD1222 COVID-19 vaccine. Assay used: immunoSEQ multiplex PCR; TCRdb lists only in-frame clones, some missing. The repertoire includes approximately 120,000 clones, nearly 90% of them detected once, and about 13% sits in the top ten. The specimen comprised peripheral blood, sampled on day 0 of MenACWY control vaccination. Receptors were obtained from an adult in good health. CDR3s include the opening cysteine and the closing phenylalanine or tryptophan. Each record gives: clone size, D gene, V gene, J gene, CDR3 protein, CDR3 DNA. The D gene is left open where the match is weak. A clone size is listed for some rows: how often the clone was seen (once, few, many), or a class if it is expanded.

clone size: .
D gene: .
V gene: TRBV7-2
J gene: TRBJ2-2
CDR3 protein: CASSPQGTGELFF
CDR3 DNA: TGTGCCAGCAGCCCCCAAGGTACCGGGGAGCTGTTTTTT

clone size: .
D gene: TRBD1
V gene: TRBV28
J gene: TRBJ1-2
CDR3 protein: CASSPPGTDSIDYGYTF
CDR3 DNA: TGTGCCAGCAGTCCACCCGGGACAGACTCAATTGACTATGGCTACACCTTC

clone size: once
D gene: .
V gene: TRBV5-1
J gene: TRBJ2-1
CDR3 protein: CASSLALGANEQFF
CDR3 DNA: TGCGCCAGCAGCTTGGCCCTGGGGGCGAATGAGCAGTTCTTC

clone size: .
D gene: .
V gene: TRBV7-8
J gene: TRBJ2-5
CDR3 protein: CASNRETQYF
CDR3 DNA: TGTGCCAGCAATCGGGAGACCCAGTACTTC

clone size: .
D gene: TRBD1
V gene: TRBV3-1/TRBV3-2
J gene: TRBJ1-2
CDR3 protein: CASSRWDSSNYGYTF
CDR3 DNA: TGTGCCAGCAGCCGTTGGGACAGCTCTAACTATGGCTACACCTTC

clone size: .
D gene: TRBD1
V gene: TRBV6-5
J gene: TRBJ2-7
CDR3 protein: CASSYSGTGGYYEQYF
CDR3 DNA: TGTGCCAGCAGTTACTCAGGGACAGGGGGCTACTACGAGCAGTACTTC

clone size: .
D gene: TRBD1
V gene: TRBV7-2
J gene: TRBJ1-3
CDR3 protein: CASSWAGGSGNTIYF
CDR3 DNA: TGTGCCAGCAGCTGGGCAGGGGGCTCTGGAAACACCATATATTTT

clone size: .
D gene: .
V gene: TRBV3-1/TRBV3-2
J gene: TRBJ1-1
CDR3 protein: CASSQTVNTEAFF
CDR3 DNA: TGTGCCAGCAGCCAAACGGTGAACACTGAAGCTTTCTTT

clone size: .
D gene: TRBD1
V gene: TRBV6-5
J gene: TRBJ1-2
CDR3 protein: CASSYATGNYGYTF
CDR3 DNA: TGTGCCAGCAGTTACGCGACAGGGAATTATGGCTACACCTTC

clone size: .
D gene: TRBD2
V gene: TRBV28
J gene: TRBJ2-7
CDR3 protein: CASRRPGLNIYEQYF
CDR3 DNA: TGTGCCAGCAGGCGACCGGGACTAAACATCTACGAGCAGTACTTC

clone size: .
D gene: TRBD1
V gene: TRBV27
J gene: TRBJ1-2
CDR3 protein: CASSTARGPGGYTF
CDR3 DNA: TGTGCCAGCAGTACCGCCAGGGGGCCAGGGGGCTACACCTTC

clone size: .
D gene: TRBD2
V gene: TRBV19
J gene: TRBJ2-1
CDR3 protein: CASSPSGRLFGNEQFF
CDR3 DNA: TGTGCCAGTAGTCCTAGCGGGAGGCTTTTTGGGAATGAGCAGTTCTTC

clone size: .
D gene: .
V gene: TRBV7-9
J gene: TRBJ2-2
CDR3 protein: CASSLGRGRAGELFF
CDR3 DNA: TGTGCCAGCAGCTTAGGGAGGGGACGCGCCGGGGAGCTGTTTTTT

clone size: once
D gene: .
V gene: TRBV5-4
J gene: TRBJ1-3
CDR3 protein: CASSARDGDRAGTIYF
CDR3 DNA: TGTGCCAGCAGCGCCCGGGACGGGGACCGGGCTGGCACCATATATTTT

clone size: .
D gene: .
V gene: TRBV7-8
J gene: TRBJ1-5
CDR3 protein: CASSLVWSQGPNQPQHF
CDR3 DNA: TGTGCCAGCAGCTTAGTTTGGTCCCAAGGGCCCAATCAGCCCCAGCATTTT

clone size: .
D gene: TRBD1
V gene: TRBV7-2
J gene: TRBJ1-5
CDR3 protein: CASSRMGQGTLRDQPQHF
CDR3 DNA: TGTGCCAGCAGCAGGATGGGACAGGGAACCTTGAGGGATCAGCCCCAGCATTTT

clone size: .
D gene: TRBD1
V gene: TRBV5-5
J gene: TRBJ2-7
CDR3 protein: CASKRTGLYEQYF
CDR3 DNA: TGTGCCAGCAAGCGGACAGGACTCTACGAGCAGTACTTC

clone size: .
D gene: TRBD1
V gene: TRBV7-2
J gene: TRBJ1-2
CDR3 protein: CASSFQTGGSYGYTF
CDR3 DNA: TGTGCCAGCAGCTTCCAAACAGGGGGGAGCTATGGCTACACCTTC

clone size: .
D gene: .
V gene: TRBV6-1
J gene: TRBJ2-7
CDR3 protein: CASSPPGHGDEQYF
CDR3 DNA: TGTGCCAGCAGCCCCCCGGGACATGGGGACGAGCAGTACTTC

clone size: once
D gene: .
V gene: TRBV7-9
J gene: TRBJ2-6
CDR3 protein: CATSLVGRSGANVLTF
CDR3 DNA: TGTGCCACCTCACTAGTCGGCCGCTCTGGGGCCAACGTCCTGACTTTC

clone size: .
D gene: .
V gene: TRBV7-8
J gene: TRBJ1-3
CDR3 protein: CASSLSRSGNTIYF
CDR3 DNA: TGTGCCAGCAGCTTATCGCGGTCCGGAAACACCATATATTTT

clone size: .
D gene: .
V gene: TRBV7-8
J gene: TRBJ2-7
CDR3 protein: CASSPLGRNAYEQYF
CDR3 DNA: TGTGCCAGCAGCCCGTTGGGGCGCAACGCCTACGAGCAGTACTTC

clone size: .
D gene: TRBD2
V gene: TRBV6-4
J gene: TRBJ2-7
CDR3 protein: CASSGLSGTSDYEQYF
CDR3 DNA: TGTGCCAGCAGTGGCCTCTCCGGGACTAGCGATTACGAGCAGTACTTC

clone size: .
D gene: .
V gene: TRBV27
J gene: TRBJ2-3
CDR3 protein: CASTDTQYF
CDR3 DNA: TGTGCCAGCACCGATACGCAGTATTTT

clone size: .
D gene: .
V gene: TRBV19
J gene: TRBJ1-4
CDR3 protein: CASSHLGTSNEKLFF
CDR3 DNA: TGTGCCAGTAGTCACCTCGGGACGTCGAATGAAAAACTGTTTTTT

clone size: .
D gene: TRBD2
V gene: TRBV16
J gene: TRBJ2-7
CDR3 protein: CASSQSTPPSGGEQYF
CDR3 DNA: TGTGCCAGCAGCCAATCAACACCGCCGTCGGGAGGTGAGCAGTACTTC

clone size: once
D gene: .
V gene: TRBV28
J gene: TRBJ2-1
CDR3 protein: CASRGRRSSYNEQFF
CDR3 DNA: TGTGCCAGCAGGGGGAGAAGAAGCTCCTACAATGAGCAGTTCTTC

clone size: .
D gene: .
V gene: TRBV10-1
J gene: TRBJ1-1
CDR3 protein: CATLAETEAFF
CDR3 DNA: TGCGCCACGCTCGCGGAGACTGAAGCTTTCTTT

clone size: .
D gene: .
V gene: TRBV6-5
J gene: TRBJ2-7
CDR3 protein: CASSYSSRRFPYEQYF
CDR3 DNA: TGTGCCAGCAGTTACTCGAGTCGCCGGTTCCCCTACGAGCAGTACTTC

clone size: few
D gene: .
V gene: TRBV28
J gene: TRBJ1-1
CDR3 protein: CASSETHGPGGMNTEAFF
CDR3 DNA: TGTGCCAGCAGCGAAACCCACGGGCCGGGGGGAATGAACACTGAAGCTTTCTTT

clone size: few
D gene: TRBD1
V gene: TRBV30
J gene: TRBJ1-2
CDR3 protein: CAWSATTGTGLLYGYTF
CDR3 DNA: TGTGCCTGGAGTGCAACAACCGGGACAGGGCTCCTCTATGGCTACACCTTC

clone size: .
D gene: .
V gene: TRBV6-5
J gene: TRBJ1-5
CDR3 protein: CATRGSGGDQPQHF
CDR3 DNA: TGTGCCACTAGGGGAAGTGGGGGGGATCAGCCCCAGCATTTT

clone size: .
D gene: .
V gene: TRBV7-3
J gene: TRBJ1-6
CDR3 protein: CASSLTGLPNSPLHF
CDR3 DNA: TGTGCCAGCAGCTTAACAGGGCTTCCTAATTCACCCCTCCACTTT

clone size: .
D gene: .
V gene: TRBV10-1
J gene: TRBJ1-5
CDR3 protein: CASTRTPHSQHF
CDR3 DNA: TGCGCCAGCACCCGGACACCTCATTCCCAGCATTTT

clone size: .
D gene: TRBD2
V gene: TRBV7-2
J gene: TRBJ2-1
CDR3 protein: CATRPGGSSYNEQFF
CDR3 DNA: TGTGCCACCCGGCCGGGGGGAAGTTCCTACAATGAGCAGTTCTTC

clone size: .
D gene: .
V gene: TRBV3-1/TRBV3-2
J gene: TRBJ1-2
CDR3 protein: CASSQGFGGGYGYTF
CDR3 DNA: TGTGCCAGCAGCCAAGGATTCGGAGGGGGCTATGGCTACACCTTC